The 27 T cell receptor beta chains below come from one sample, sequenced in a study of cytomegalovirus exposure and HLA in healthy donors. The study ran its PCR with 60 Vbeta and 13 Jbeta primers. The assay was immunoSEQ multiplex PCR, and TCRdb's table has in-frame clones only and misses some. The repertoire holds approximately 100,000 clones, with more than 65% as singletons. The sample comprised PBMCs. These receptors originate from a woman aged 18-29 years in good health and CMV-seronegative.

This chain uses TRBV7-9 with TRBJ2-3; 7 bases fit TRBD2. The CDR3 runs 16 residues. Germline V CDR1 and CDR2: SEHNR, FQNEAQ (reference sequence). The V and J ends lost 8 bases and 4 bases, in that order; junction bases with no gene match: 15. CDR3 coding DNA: TGTGCCAGCCCCCGCCATGAGCGGGAACCGGCAGATACGCAGTATTTT. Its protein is CASPRHEREPADTQYF.

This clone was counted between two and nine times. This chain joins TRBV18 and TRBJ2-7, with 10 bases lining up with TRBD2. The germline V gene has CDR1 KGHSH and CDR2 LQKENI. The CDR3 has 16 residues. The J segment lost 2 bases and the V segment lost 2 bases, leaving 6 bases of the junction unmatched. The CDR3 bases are TGTGCCAGCTCACCAGTGGGAGCGGGAGGGACCTACGAGCAGTACTTC. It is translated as CASSPVGAGGTYEQYF.

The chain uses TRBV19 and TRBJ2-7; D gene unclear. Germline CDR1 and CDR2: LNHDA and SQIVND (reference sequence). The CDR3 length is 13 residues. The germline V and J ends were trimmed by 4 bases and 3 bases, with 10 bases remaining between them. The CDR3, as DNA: TGTGCCAGTAGTAGAACAGCTTACTACGAGCAGTACTTC. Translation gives CASSRTAYYEQYF.

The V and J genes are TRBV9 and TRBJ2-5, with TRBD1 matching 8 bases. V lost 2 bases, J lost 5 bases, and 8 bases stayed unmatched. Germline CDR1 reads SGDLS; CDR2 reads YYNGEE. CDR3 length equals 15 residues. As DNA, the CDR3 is TGTGCCAGCAGCGTCCAGGGGGCAATGATGGAGACCCAGTACTTC. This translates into CASSVQGAMMETQYF.

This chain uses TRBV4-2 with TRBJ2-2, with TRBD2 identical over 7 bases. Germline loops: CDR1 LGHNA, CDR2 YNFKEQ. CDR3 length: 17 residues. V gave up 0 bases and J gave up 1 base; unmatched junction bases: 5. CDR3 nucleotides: TGTGCCAGCAGCCAAGAATGGGCTAGCGGGAACACCGGGGAGCTGTTTTTT. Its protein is CASSQEWASGNTGELFF.

The CDR3 DNA follows: TGCGCCAGCAGGGGATCGGGACAGTTCCTCGGAAAACTGTTTTTT. Translated: CASRGSGQFLGKLFF. The gene calls are TRBV4-1 and TRBJ1-4, with 7 positions matching TRBD1. The CDR3 consists of 15 residues. Per the germline V gene, CDR1 is MGHRA and CDR2 is YSYEKL. J lost 10 bases, V lost 6 bases, and 14 bases had no gene match.

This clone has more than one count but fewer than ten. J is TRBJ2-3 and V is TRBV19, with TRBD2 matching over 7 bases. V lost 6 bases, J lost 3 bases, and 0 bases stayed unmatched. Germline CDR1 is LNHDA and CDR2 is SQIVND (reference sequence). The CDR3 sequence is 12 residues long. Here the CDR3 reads CASSGRTDTQYF. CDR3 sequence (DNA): TGTGCCAGTAGCGGGAGGACAGATACGCAGTATTTT.

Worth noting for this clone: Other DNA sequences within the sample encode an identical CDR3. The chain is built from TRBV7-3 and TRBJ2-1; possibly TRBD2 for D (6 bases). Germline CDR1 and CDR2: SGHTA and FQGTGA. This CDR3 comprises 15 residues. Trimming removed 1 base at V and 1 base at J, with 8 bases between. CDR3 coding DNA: TGTGCCAGCAGCTTAATGGCGGGGTCCTACAATGAGCAGTTCTTC. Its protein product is CASSLMAGSYNEQFF.

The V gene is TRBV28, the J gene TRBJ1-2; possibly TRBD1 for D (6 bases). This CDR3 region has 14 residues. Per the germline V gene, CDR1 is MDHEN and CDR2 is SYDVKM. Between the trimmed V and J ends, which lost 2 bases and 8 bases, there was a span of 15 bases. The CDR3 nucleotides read TGTGCCAGCAGTTTAGTCCTGGGGGCGCCCGGCTACACCTTC. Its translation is CASSLVLGAPGYTF.

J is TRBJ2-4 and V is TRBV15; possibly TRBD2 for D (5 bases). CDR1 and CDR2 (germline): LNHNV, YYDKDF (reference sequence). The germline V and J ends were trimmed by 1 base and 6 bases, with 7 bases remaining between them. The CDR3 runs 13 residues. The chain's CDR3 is CATSRVRGNIQYF. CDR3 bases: TGTGCCACCAGCAGAGTACGGGGAAACATTCAGTACTTC.

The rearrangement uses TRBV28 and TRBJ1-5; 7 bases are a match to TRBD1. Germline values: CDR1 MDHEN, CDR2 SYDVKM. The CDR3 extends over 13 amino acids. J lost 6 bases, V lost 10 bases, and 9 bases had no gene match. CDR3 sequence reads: CATRLTGVQPQHF. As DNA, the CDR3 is TGTGCCACCAGATTAACAGGGGTTCAGCCCCAGCATTTT.

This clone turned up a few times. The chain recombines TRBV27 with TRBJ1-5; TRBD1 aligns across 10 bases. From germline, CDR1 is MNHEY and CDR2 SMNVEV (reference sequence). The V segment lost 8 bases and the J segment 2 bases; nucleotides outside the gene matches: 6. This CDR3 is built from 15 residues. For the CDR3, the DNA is TGTGCCAGCGCCGGGACAGGGGTTGGCAATCAGCCCCAGCATTTT. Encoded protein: CASAGTGVGNQPQHF.

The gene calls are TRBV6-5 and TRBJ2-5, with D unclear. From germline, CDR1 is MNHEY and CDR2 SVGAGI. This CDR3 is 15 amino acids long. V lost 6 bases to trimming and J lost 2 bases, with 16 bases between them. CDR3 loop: CASSQSRQTQETQYF. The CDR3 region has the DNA TGTGCCAGCAGCCAAAGCAGGCAGACACAAGAGACCCAGTACTTC.

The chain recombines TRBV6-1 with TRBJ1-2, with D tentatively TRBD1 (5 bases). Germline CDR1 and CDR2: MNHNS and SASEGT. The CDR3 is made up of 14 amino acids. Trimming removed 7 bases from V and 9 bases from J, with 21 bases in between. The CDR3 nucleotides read TGTGCCAGCAAGTTGGCCCAGGGAAGTTTTAGCTACACCTTC. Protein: CASKLAQGSFSYTF.

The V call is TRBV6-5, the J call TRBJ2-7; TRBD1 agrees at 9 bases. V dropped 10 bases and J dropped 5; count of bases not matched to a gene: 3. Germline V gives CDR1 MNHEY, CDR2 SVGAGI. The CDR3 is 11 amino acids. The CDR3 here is CATDRGDEQYF. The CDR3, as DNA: TGTGCCACCGACAGGGGGGACGAGCAGTACTTC.

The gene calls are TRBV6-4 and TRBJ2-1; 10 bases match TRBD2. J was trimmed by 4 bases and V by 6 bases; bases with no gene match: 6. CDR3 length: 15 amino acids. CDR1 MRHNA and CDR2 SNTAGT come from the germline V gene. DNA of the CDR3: TGTGCCAGCAGCCGCACTAGCGGGGATTACAATGAGCAGTTCTTC. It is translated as CASSRTSGDYNEQFF.

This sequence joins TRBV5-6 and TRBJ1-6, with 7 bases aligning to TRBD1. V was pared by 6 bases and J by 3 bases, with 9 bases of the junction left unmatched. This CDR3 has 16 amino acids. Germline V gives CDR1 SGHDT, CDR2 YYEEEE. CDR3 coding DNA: TGTGCCAGCACCCTGACAGGGAACATCTATAATTCACCCCTCCACTTT. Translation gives CASTLTGNIYNSPLHF.

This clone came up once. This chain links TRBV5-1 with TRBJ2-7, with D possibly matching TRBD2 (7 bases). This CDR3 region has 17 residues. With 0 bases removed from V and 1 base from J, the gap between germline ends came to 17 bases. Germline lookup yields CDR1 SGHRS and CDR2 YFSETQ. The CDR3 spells CASSLGLGGGRSYEQYF. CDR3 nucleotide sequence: TGCGCCAGCAGCTTGGGTCTTGGCGGGGGCCGATCCTACGAGCAGTACTTC.

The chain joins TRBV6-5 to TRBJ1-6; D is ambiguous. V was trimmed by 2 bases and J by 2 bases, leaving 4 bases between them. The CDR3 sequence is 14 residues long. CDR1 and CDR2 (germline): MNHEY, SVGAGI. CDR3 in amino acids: CASSYGPYNSPLHF. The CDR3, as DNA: TGTGCCAGCAGTTACGGCCCCTATAATTCACCCCTCCACTTT.

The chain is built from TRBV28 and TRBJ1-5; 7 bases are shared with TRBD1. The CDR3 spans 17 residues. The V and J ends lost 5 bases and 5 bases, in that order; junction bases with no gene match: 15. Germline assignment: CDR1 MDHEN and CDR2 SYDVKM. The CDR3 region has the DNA TGTGCCAGCAGTACCGGGACAGACTACCGATCCTATCAGCCCCAGCATTTT. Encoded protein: CASSTGTDYRSYQPQHF.

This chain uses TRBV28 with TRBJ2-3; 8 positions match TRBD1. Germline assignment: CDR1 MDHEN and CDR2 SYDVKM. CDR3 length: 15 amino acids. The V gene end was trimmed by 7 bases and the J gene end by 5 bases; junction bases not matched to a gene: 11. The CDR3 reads CASTPVRGLIDTQYF. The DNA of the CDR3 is TGTGCCAGCACCCCGGTCAGGGGGCTCATAGATACGCAGTATTTT.

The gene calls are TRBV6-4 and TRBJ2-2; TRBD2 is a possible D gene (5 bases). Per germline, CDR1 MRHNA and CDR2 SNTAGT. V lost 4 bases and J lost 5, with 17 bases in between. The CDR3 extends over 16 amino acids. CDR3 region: CASSGAPSRGTGELFF. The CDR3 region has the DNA TGTGCCAGCAGTGGTGCACCTTCTCGGGGAACCGGGGAGCTGTTTTTT.

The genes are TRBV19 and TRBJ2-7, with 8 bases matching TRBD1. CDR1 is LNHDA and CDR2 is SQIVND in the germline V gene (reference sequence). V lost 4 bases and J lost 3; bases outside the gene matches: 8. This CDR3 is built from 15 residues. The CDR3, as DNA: TGTGCCAGTAGTAAACCGGACAGGGCGCGCTACGAGCAGTACTTC. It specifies CASSKPDRARYEQYF.

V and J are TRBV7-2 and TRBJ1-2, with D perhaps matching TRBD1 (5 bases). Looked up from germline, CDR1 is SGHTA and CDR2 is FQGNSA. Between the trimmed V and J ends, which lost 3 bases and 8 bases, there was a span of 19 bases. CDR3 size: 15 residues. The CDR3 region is CASSLEQEGADGYTF. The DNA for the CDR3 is TGTGCCAGCAGCTTGGAACAGGAAGGGGCCGACGGCTACACCTTC.

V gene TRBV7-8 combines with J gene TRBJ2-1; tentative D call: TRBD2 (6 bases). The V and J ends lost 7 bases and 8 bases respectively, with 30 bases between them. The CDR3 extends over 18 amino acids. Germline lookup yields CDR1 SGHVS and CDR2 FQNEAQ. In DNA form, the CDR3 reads TGTGCCAGCAACACCCGAGAGCGGCCGTTCGGGAGAAGCGATGAGCAGTTCTTC. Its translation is CASNTRERPFGRSDEQFF.

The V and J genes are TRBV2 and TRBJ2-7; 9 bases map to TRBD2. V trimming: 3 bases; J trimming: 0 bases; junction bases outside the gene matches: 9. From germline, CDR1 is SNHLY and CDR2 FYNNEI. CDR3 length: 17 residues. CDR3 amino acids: CASSDRSLAGTSYEQYF. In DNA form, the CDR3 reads TGTGCCAGCAGTGACAGGTCCCTAGCGGGGACCTCCTACGAGCAGTACTTC.

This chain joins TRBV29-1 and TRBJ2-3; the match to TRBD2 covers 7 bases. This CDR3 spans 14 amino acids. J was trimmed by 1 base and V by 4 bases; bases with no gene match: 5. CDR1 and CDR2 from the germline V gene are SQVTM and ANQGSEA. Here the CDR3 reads CSVGEGLGTDTQYF. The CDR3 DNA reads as TGCAGCGTTGGGGAGGGGTTGGGCACAGATACGCAGTATTTT.